This paragraph covers one TCR beta chain sequence. Trimming removed 4 bases from V and 1 base from J; junction bases left unmatched: 0. Germline V lookup: CDR1 SGDLS, CDR2 YYNGEE. The CDR3 loop spans 15 amino acids. Reverse transcription used about 0.45 to 1 ug RNA and random hexamers. One entry per CDR3 protein results from TCRdb running MiXCR on the immunoSEQ multiplex PCR reads. The sample contains 150,000 to 200,000 distinct CDR3 sequences, about 95% of which appear only once. This entry belongs to a study of CD8 T cells in Susac syndrome. The authors sequenced TCR beta from blood CD8+ and CD4+ T cells. The multiple sclerosis control group was made up of treatment-naive patients with stable or active relapsing-remitting disease.

The chain uses TRBV9 and TRBJ2-1, with TRBD2 matching over 12 bases. The TCR sequence derives from a human donor with multiple sclerosis. Sequencing used CD8+ T cells from PBMCs. CDR3 DNA sequence: TGTGCCAGCAGCACTAGCGGGAGGTCCTACAATGAGCAGTTCTTC. This sequence encodes CASSTSGRSYNEQFF.